The clone carrying this T cell receptor beta chain was found once. Other DNA sequences in this specimen translate into the identical CDR3. The ends were cut back, 6 bases at V and 9 bases at J, with 12 bases in the middle. The CDR3 is 12 residues long. Germline V lookup: CDR1 LNHDA, CDR2 SQIVND (reference sequence). The sample comes from a study of OX40 agonist ivuxolimab in advanced cancers. Libraries were prepared by immunoSEQ multiplex PCR; TCRdb keeps only in-frame clonotypes and omits some of them. The sample holds some 86,000 clones, 70% to 85% seen once. The material sequenced was CD4+ or CD8+ T cells sorted from blood, taken in a trial of the OX40 agonist ivuxolimab. The receptor was isolated from an adult with an advanced solid tumor such as melanoma, head and neck, liver or kidney cancer. V gene TRBV19 combines with J gene TRBJ1-5; tentative D call: TRBD1 (5 bases). The CDR3 here is CASRTGRLPQHF. CDR3 nucleotide sequence: TGTGCCAGTAGGACGGGACGTCTGCCCCAGCATTTT.